These T cell receptor beta chains were read from a single sample in a study of regulatory T cells in long-lasting Graves disease. TCRdb analysed the multiplex PCR reads with MiXCR anew, one entry per CDR3 protein. The table has about 500,000 distinct CDR3 sequences, under 20% seen once; the top ten hold 12%. The sample also formed part of further work on T cells in Graves' hyperthyroidism and ophthalmopathy.

This specimen was peripheral blood mononuclear cells (PBMCs), taken at new diagnosis, from a patient treated with antithyroid drugs. Every receptor here comes from a man aged 40-55 years with Graves disease. Each CDR3 is given without its conserved first and last residue. D genes are given only for firm matches. Clone size is not always given. Where it is, it says once, few, many or a class for expanded clones.

D	size	V	J	CDR3
-	-	TRBV15	TRBJ2-1	ATSAELGSNEQF
TRBD2	many	TRBV14	TRBJ2-3	ASSHRQAGGLDTQY
-	few	TRBV18	TRBJ1-2	ASSAQAPWGINYGYT
-	-	TRBV9	TRBJ2-7	ASSTRGSEEQY
-	-	TRBV5-1	TRBJ1-2	ASSLGVADNYGYT
TRBD2	many	TRBV7-3	TRBJ2-7	ASSLSPGGGYEQY
-	-	TRBV5-1	TRBJ1-1	ASSLAGGGGLAF
TRBD2	-	TRBV7-9	TRBJ2-7	ASSRRAGEGDEQY
-	many	TRBV2	TRBJ1-2	ASSEGGTGRYGYT
-	-	TRBV20-1	TRBJ1-5	SARRAAQPQH
-	many	TRBV2	TRBJ1-3	ASAPDQLDTIY
-	many	TRBV7-6	TRBJ2-7	ASSLGSGAPYEQY
-	-	TRBV24-1	TRBJ2-7	ATSEERNPYEQY
TRBD1	-	TRBV28	TRBJ1-5	ATTGGYYSNQPQH